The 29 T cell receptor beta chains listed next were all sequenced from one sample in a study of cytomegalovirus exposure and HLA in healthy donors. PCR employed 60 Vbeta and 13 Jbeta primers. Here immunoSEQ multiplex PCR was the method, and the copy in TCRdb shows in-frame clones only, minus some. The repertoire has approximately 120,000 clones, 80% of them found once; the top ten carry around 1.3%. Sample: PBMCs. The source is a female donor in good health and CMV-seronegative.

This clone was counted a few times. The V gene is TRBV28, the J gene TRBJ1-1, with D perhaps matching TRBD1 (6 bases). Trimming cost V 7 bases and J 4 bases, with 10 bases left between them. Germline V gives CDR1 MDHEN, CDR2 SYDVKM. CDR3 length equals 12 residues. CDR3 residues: CASITGPTEAFF. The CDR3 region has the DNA TGTGCCAGCATTACAGGGCCCACTGAAGCTTTCTTT. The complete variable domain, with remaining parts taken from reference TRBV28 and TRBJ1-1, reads DVKVTQSSRYLVKRTGEKVFLECVQDMDHENMFWYRQDPGLGLRLIYFSYDVKMKEKGDIPEGYSVSREKKERFSLILESASTNQTSMYLCASITGPTEAFFGQGTRLTVV.

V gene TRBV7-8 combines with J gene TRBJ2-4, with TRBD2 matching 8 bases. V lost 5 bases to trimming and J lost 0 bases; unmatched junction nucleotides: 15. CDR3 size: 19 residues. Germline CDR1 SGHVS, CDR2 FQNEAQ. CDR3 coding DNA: TGTGCCAGCAGCCCGAGTCGGCGGCGGGGGGAACTAGCCAAAAACATTCAGTACTTC. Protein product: CASSPSRRRGELAKNIQYF.

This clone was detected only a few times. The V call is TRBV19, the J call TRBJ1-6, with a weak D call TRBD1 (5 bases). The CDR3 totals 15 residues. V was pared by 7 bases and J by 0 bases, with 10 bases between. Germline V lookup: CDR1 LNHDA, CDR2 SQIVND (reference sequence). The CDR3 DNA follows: TGTGCCAGTAACCGTAGGGGCTCCTATAATTCACCCCTCCACTTT. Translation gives CASNRRGSYNSPLHF.

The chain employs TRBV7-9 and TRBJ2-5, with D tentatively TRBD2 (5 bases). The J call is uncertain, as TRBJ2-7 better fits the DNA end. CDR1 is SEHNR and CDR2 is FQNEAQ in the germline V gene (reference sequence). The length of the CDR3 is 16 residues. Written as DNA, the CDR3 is TGTGCCAGCAGCCCGAAGAGGAGGATCTCCTCCTACGAGCAGTACTTC. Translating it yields CASSPKRRISSYEQYF.

CDR3 in amino acids: CASSLDRTNNEKLFF. Here the CDR3 DNA reads TGCGCCAGCAGCCTCGACAGGACGAATAATGAAAAACTGTTTTTT. V usage is TRBV5-1 and J usage is TRBJ1-4; a possible D gene is TRBD1 (6 bases). CDR1 is SGHRS and CDR2 is YFSETQ in the germline V gene. V was cut by 4 bases and J by 4 bases, with 14 bases left in between. The CDR3 loop spans 15 amino acids.

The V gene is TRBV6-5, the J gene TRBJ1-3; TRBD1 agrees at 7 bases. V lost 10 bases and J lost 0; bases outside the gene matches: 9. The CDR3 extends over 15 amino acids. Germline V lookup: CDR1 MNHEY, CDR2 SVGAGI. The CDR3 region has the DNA TGTGCCACCTCCTACGACAGGGCCTCTGGAAACACCATATATTTT. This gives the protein CATSYDRASGNTIYF.

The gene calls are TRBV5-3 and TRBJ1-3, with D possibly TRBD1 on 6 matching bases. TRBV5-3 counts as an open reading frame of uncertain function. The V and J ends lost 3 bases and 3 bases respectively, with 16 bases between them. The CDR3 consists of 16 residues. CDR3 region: CARSWSPTGSGNTIYF. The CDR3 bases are TGTGCCAGAAGCTGGTCGCCTACAGGGAGTGGAAACACCATATATTTT.

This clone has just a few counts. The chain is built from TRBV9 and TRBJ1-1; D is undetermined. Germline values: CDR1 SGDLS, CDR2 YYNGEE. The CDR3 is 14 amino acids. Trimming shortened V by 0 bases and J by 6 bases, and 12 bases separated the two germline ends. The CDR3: CASSVAVGEAEAFF. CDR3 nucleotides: TGTGCCAGCAGCGTAGCTGTCGGAGAGGCTGAAGCTTTCTTT.

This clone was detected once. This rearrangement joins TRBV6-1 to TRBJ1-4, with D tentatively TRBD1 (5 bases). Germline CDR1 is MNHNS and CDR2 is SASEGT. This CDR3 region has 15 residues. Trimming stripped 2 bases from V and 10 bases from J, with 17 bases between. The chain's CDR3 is CASSEKLTGLRKLFF. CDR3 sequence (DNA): TGTGCCAGCAGTGAAAAGTTAACAGGCCTAAGAAAACTGTTTTTT.

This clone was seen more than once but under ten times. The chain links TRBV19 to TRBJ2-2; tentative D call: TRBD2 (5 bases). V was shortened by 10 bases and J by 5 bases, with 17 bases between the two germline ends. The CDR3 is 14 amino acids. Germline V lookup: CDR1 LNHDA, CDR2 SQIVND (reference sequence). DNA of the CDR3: TGTGCCACCCGACGACGGGGAGTTACCGGGGAGCTGTTTTTT. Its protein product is CATRRRGVTGELFF.

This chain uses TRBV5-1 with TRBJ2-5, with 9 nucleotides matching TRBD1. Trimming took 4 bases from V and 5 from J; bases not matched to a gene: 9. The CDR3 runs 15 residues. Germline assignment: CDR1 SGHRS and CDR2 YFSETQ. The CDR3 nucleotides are TGCGCCAGCAGCAGTACCGGGACAGGGTTCGAGACCCAGTACTTC. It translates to CASSSTGTGFETQYF.

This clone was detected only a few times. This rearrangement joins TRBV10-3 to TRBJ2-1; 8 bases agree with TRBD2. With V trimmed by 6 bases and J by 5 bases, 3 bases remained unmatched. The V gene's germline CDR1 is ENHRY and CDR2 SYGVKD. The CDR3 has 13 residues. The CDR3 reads CAIRGLENNEQFF. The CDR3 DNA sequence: TGTGCCATCAGGGGACTAGAAAACAATGAGCAGTTCTTC.

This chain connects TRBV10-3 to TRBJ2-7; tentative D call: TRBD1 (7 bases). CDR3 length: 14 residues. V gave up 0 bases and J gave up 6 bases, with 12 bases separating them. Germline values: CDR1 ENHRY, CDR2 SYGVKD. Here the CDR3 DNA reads TGTGCCATCAGTGAGTCCCTGCAGGGGGGCGAGCAGTACTTC. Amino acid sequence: CAISESLQGGEQYF.

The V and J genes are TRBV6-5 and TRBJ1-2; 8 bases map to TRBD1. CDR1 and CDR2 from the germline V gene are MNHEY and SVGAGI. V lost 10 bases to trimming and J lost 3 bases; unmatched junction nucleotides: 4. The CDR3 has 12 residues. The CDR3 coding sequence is TGTGCCATCCACAGGGGGGACTATGGCTACACCTTC. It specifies CAIHRGDYGYTF.

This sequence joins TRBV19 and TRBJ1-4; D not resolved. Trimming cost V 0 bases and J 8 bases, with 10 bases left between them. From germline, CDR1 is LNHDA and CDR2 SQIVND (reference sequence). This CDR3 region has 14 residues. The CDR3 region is CASSIEEDGEKLFF. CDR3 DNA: TGTGCCAGTAGTATAGAGGAGGATGGCGAAAAACTGTTTTTT.

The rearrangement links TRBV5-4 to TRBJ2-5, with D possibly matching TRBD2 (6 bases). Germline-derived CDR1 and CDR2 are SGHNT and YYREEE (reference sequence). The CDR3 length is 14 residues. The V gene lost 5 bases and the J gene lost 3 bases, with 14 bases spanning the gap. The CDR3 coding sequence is TGTGCCAGCAGACCGGGACTCGGAAAAGAGACCCAGTACTTC. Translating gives CASRPGLGKETQYF.

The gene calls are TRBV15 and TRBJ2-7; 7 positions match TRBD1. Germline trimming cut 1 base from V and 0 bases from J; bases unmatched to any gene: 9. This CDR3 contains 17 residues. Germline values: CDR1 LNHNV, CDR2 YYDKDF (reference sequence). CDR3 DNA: TGTGCCACCAGCAGAGGATCGGTTGGGGACAGCTCCTACGAGCAGTACTTC. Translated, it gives CATSRGSVGDSSYEQYF.

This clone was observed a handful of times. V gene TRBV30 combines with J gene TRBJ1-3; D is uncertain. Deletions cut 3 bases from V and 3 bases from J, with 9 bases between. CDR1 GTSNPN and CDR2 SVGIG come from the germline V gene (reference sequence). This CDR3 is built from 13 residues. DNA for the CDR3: TGTGCCTGGAGCGACGGGGTTGGAAACACCATATATTTT. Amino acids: CAWSDGVGNTIYF.

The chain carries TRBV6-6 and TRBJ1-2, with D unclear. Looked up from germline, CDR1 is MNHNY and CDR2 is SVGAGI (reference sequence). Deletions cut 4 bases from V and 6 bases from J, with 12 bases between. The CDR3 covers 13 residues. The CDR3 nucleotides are TGTGCCAGCAGTTTAACTTTACCGGATGGCTACACCTTC. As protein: CASSLTLPDGYTF.

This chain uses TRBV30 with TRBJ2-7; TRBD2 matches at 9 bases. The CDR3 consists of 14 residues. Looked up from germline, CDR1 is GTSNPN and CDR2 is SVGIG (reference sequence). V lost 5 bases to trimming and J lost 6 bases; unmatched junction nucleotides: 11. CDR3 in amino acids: CAWHEGTSKGEQYF. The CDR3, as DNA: TGTGCCTGGCACGAAGGGACTAGCAAGGGCGAGCAGTACTTC.

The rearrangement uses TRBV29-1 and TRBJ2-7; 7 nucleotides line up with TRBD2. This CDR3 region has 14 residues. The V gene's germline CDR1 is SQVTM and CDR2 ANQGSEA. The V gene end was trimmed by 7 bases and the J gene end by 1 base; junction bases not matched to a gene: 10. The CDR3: CSAETTSPSYEQYF. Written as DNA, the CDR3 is TGCAGCGCGGAGACGACTAGCCCATCCTACGAGCAGTACTTC.

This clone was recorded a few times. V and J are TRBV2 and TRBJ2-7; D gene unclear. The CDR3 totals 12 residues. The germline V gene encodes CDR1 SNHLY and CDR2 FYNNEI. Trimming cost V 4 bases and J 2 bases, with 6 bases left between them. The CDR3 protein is CASSVVAYEQYF. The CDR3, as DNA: TGTGCCAGCAGTGTCGTCGCCTACGAGCAGTACTTC.

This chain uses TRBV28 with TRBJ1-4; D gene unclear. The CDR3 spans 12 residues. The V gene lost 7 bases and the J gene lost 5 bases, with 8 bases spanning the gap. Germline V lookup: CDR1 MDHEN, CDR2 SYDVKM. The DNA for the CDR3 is TGTGCCAGCATAACGGGAAATGAAAAACTGTTTTTT. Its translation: CASITGNEKLFF.

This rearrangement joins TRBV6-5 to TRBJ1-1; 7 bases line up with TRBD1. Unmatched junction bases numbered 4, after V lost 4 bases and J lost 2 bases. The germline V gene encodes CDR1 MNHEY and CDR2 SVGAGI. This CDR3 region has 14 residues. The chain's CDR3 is CASSFQGGNTEAFF. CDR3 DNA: TGTGCCAGCAGTTTCCAGGGGGGTAACACTGAAGCTTTCTTT.

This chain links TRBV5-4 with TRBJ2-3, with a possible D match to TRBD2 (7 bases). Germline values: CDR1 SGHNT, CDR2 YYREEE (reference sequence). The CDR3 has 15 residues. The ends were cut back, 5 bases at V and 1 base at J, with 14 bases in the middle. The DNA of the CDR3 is TGTGCCAGCAGGATTGGGGGGGCCGGCACAGATACGCAGTATTTT. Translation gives CASRIGGAGTDTQYF.

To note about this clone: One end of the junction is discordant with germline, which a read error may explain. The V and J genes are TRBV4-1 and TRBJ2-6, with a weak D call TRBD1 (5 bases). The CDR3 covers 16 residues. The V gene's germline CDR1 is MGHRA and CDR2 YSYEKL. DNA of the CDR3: TGCGCCAGCAGCCAAGATAGAAGGGGTGGGGCCAACGGCCTGACTTTC. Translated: CASSQDRRGGANGLTF.

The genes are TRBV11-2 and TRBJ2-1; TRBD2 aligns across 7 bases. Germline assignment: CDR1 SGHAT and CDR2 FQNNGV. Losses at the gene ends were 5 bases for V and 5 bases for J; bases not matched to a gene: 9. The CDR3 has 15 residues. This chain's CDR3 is CASSPLGGGHNEQFF. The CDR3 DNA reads TGTGCCAGCAGCCCCCTTGGGGGGGGTCACAATGAGCAGTTCTTC.

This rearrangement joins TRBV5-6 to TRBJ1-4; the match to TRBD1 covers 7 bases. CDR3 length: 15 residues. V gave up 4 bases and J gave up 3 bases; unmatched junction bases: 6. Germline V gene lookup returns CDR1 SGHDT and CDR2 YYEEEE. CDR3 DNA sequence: TGTGCCAGCAGCGTGGGACAGACCCCTAATGAAAAACTGTTTTTT. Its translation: CASSVGQTPNEKLFF. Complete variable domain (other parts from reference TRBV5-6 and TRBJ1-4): DAGVTQSPTHLIKTRGQQVTLRCSPKSGHDTVSWYQQALGQGPQFIFQYYEEEERQRGNFPDRFSGHQFPNYSSELNVNALLLGDSALYLCASSVGQTPNEKLFFGSGTQLSVL.

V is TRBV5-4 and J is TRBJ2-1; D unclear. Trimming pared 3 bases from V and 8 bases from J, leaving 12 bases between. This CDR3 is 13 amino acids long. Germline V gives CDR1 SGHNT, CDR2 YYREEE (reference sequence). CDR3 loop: CASSSSLSYEQFF. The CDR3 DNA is TGTGCCAGCAGCTCCAGTCTTTCTTATGAGCAGTTCTTC.